Following are 15 T cell receptor beta chains from one sample sequenced in a study of cytomegalovirus exposure and HLA in healthy donors. The PCR used 60 Vbeta and 13 Jbeta primers. Assay: immunoSEQ multiplex PCR; the TCRdb copy retains only in-frame clones and omits some. The sample contains about 130,000 clones, around 86% of which appear only once. The sequenced material came from PBMCs. The receptors were sampled from a young man in good health and CMV-seronegative.

This clone was seen a handful of times. The genes are TRBV11-2 and TRBJ2-2; 11 bases agree with TRBD1. The V and J ends lost 4 bases and 5 bases, in that order; junction bases with no gene match: 3. CDR1 and CDR2 (germline): SGHAT, FQNNGV. The CDR3 is 15 residues long. CDR3 protein: CASSYGTGGTGELFF. Written as DNA, the CDR3 is TGTGCCAGCAGCTACGGGACAGGGGGAACCGGGGAGCTGTTTTTT.

This chain connects TRBV11-2 to TRBJ1-6; D gene unclear. Trimming stripped 2 bases from V and 6 bases from J, with 8 bases between. Germline lookup yields CDR1 SGHAT and CDR2 FQNNGV. This CDR3 contains 14 residues. The CDR3 DNA sequence: TGTGCCAGCAGCTTACCTACGGGTAATTCACCCCTCCACTTT. This gives the protein CASSLPTGNSPLHF.

This clone was recorded only once. The rearrangement links TRBV28 to TRBJ1-6; D unclear. Germline V gene data show CDR1 as MDHEN and CDR2 as SYDVKM. V gave up 8 bases and J gave up 6 bases, with 17 bases separating them. The CDR3 consists of 15 residues. The CDR3 reads CASYTEGSINSPLHF. DNA for the CDR3: TGTGCCAGCTATACCGAGGGTTCGATTAATTCACCCCTCCACTTT. Looking up the rest from reference TRBV28 and TRBJ1-6 gives the full variable domain: DVKVTQSSRYLVKRTGEKVFLECVQDMDHENMFWYRQDPGLGLRLIYFSYDVKMKEKGDIPEGYSVSREKKERFSLILESASTNQTSMYLCASYTEGSINSPLHFGNGTRLTVT.

The gene calls are TRBV4-3 and TRBJ1-2; D gene ambiguous. The germline gives CDR1 LGHNA, CDR2 YSLEER. Trimming took off 0 bases at V and 6 bases at J, with 8 bases between the two ends. CDR3 length: 13 amino acids. The CDR3: CASSQEAGNGYTF. For the CDR3, the DNA is TGCGCCAGCAGCCAAGAGGCCGGGAATGGCTACACCTTC.

This clone was recorded only once. The chain uses TRBV4-1 and TRBJ2-3; a possible D gene is TRBD1 (6 bases). The CDR3 is 13 residues long. V was pared by 2 bases and J by 5 bases, with 8 bases between. The germline gives CDR1 MGHRA, CDR2 YSYEKL. The CDR3 reads CASSQLGGDTQYF. The CDR3 nucleotides are TGCGCCAGCAGCCAACTAGGGGGAGATACGCAGTATTTT.

Written as DNA, the CDR3 is TGTGCCAGCAGTAGACCGGGACAGGGTGATAGCTATGGCTACACCTTC. As protein: CASSRPGQGDSYGYTF. V is TRBV28 and J is TRBJ1-2, with 9 bases aligning to TRBD1. The trim removed 5 bases at V and 4 bases at J, leaving 11 bases unmatched. Germline assignment: CDR1 MDHEN and CDR2 SYDVKM. The CDR3 totals 16 residues.

V gene TRBV4-3 combines with J gene TRBJ1-2; D is possibly TRBD1 (5 bases). V was clipped by 2 bases and J by 4 bases, with 8 bases between them. Germline V CDR1 and CDR2: LGHNA, YSLEER. The CDR3 runs to 13 residues. CDR3 sequence reads: CASSQQGGYGYTF. CDR3 nucleotides: TGCGCCAGCAGCCAACAGGGTGGCTATGGCTACACCTTC.

V usage is TRBV7-2 and J usage is TRBJ1-5; 9 bases are a match to TRBD1. Germline assignment: CDR1 SGHTA and CDR2 FQGNSA. This CDR3 is 15 amino acids long. V shed 5 bases and J 7 bases; nucleotides not matched to a gene: 9. The CDR3 nucleotides are TGTGCCAGCAGCCCGACAGCGGACAGGGGACAGCCCCAGCATTTT. Its translation: CASSPTADRGQPQHF.

Turning to this clone: One end of the junction is discordant with germline, which a read error may explain. This chain uses TRBV6-6 with TRBJ2-4, with D possibly being TRBD1 (6 bases). CDR1 is MNHNY, CDR2 SVGAGI, per germline (reference sequence). CDR3 length: 10 residues. CDR3 amino acids: CASSSDRWDF. CDR3 nucleotide sequence: TGTGCCAGCAGTTCAGACAGGTGGGACTTC.

The chain has TRBV4-1 and TRBJ2-7, with 10 bases matching TRBD2. CDR1 is MGHRA and CDR2 is YSYEKL in the germline V gene. This CDR3 has 16 residues. J was trimmed by 2 bases and V by 0 bases; bases with no gene match: 4. The CDR3 nucleotides read TGCGCCAGCAGCCAAGAGCTCCTAGCGGGGGCCTACGAGCAGTACTTC. Its translation is CASSQELLAGAYEQYF.

The chain recombines TRBV4-3 with TRBJ1-6; TRBD1 matches at 8 bases. Per the germline V gene, CDR1 is LGHNA and CDR2 is YSLEER. Unmatched junction bases numbered 0, after V lost 1 base and J lost 7 bases. The CDR3 covers 14 residues. CDR3: CASSQGQGNSPLHF. CDR3 sequence (DNA): TGCGCCAGCAGCCAAGGACAGGGGAATTCACCCCTCCACTTT.

The genes are TRBV28 and TRBJ1-1; D might be TRBD1 (5 bases). The CDR3 is made up of 15 amino acids. V was trimmed by 4 bases and J by 2 bases, leaving 14 bases between them. Germline V gene sequence: CDR1 MDHEN, CDR2 SYDVKM. The CDR3 DNA reads TGTGCCAGCAGTTCCGCGATCGGGGGTAACACTGAAGCTTTCTTT. It specifies CASSSAIGGNTEAFF.

The V call is TRBV7-3, the J call TRBJ1-1; 8 nucleotides agree with TRBD1. Trimming at V came to 3 bases and at J to 0 bases, leaving 6 bases not matched to a gene. The CDR3 extends over 16 amino acids. Germline CDR1 is SGHTA and CDR2 is FQGTGA. The CDR3 DNA follows: TGTGCCAGCAGCTTGACAGGGGTCGGAGTGAACACTGAAGCTTTCTTT. Encoded protein: CASSLTGVGVNTEAFF.

This rearrangement joins TRBV9 to TRBJ2-2; 8 bases are shared with TRBD1. The ends lost 4 bases at V and 1 base at J; junction bases unmatched: 6. CDR3 length: 16 residues. CDR1 SGDLS and CDR2 YYNGEE come from the germline V gene. The chain's CDR3 is CASSLGTGLNTGELFF. CDR3 DNA: TGTGCCAGCAGCTTGGGGACAGGTCTGAACACCGGGGAGCTGTTTTTT.

The genes are TRBV7-8 and TRBJ1-1; the D is unclear. Germline lookup yields CDR1 SGHVS and CDR2 FQNEAQ. The CDR3 is 14 amino acids. V was shortened by 2 bases and J by 1 base, with 8 bases between the two germline ends. The DNA of the CDR3 is TGTGCCAGCAGCTTAACAGAAACGAACACTGAAGCTTTCTTT. Amino acids: CASSLTETNTEAFF.